These 20 T cell receptor beta chains came from one sample sequenced in a study of tumor T cells in aggressive B-cell lymphoma. Produced via immunoSEQ multiplex PCR; TCRdb's table is partial and in-frame only. The sample includes some 4,000 clones, roughly nine tenths seen only once; the top ten take about 2.2%. Specimen: tumor tissue. Every receptor here comes from an adult with diffuse large B cell lymphoma.

This clone appeared a single time. The junction differs from germline at one of its ends, possibly a read error. V gene TRBV5-5 combines with J gene TRBJ2-7; 12 bases align to TRBD1. The CDR3 length is 16 residues. Germline loops: CDR1 SGHKS, CDR2 YYEKEE (reference sequence). The CDR3 region has the DNA TGTGCCAGCAGCCACCAGATGGGACAGGGGGCATACGAACAGTACTTC. This encodes CASSHQMGQGAYEQYF.

This rearrangement joins TRBV11-2 to TRBJ1-1; TRBD1 might be the D (5 bases). The V gene's germline CDR1 is SGHAT and CDR2 FQNNGV. V lost 3 bases to trimming and J lost 5 bases, with 13 bases between them. This CDR3 spans 14 amino acids. CDR3 DNA sequence: TGTGCCAGCAGCTTGGTAAGGACAATGACTGAAGCTTTCTTT. It encodes CASSLVRTMTEAFF. The variable domain in full, completed from reference TRBV11-2 and TRBJ1-1, reads EAGVAQSPRYKIIEKRQSVAFWCNPISGHATLYWYQQILGQGPKLLIQFQNNGVVDDSQLPKDRFSAERLKGVDSTLKIQPAKLEDSAVYLCASSLVRTMTEAFFGQGTRLTVV.

This clone appeared once. CDR3 nucleotide sequence: TGTGCCAGCCGAGCGGCGGTCACCGGGGAGCTGTTTTTT. Its protein product is CASRAAVTGELFF. The chain uses TRBV2 and TRBJ2-2; weak D call: TRBD2 (5 bases). The CDR3 runs 13 residues. Germline-derived CDR1 and CDR2 are SNHLY and FYNNEI. The V end lost 8 bases, the J end lost 4 bases, and 11 bases lay between the germline ends.

The V and J genes are TRBV9 and TRBJ2-7, with 7 bases fitting TRBD2. The V gene's germline CDR1 is SGDLS and CDR2 YYNGEE. The junction had 10 bases not matched to a gene; V was cut back by 0 bases and J by 7 bases. This CDR3 comprises 15 residues. DNA for the CDR3: TGTGCCAGCAGCGTAGGTGGGAGGGCCCTTGAGGAGCAGTACTTC. Translated: CASSVGGRALEEQYF.

The chain links TRBV5-1 to TRBJ2-5; 15 bases map to TRBD2. The germline V gene has CDR1 SGHRS and CDR2 YFSETQ. With V trimmed by 8 bases and J by 1 base, 15 bases remained unmatched. This CDR3 is built from 19 residues. The CDR3 nucleotides are TGCGCCAGTAGCCTAGCCCCGGGACTAGCGGGAGGCACCCAAGAGACCCAGTACTTC. Encoded protein: CASSLAPGLAGGTQETQYF.

This sequence joins TRBV7-2 and TRBJ2-7; a possible D gene is TRBD1 (5 bases). Deletions cut 5 bases from V and 5 bases from J, with 16 bases between. CDR1 and CDR2 from the germline V gene are SGHTA and FQGNSA. This CDR3 is built from 14 residues. CDR3 bases: TGTGCCAGCAGCCGGACACCCCAAATTGACGAGCAGTACTTC. As protein: CASSRTPQIDEQYF.

The rearrangement joins TRBV28 to TRBJ2-7; D is unclear. The ends were cut back, 1 base at V and 0 bases at J, with 7 bases in the middle. The CDR3 extends over 14 amino acids. Germline lookup yields CDR1 MDHEN and CDR2 SYDVKM. CDR3 sequence (DNA): TGTGCCAGCAGTTTATCTGTTTCCTCCTACGAGCAGTACTTC. Protein: CASSLSVSSYEQYF.

The chain combines TRBV19 with TRBJ2-7, with D maybe TRBD2 (6 bases). Trimming took 5 bases from V and 6 from J, leaving 14 bases between them. Germline CDR1 reads LNHDA; CDR2 reads SQIVND (reference sequence). The CDR3 spans 13 residues. The CDR3 protein is CASSPKTRSEQYF. CDR3 DNA: TGTGCCAGTAGTCCTAAGACTAGATCCGAGCAGTACTTC.

The chain joins TRBV18 to TRBJ2-7; TRBD2 matches 15 bases. This CDR3 is 16 amino acids long. Germline-derived CDR1 and CDR2 are KGHSH and LQKENI. With V trimmed by 2 bases and J by 5 bases, 4 bases remained unmatched. The CDR3 DNA is TGTGCCAGCTCACCAACCGGACTAGCGGGAGGGAACGAGCAGTACTTC. Its translation is CASSPTGLAGGNEQYF.

This sequence joins TRBV7-9 and TRBJ2-1; 11 positions match TRBD2. Germline assignment: CDR1 SEHNR and CDR2 FQNEAQ (reference sequence). CDR3 length: 16 residues. V dropped 4 bases and J dropped 2; count of bases not matched to a gene: 4. CDR3 sequence (DNA): TGTGCCAGCAGCTCGACTAGCGGGGCGACCTACAATGAGCAGTTCTTC. Translation gives CASSSTSGATYNEQFF.

The V call is TRBV9, the J call TRBJ2-2; TRBD2 agrees at 16 bases. V gave up 4 bases and J gave up 3 bases; unmatched junction bases: 15. Germline CDR1 and CDR2: SGDLS and YYNGEE. This CDR3 comprises 21 residues. CDR3 nucleotide sequence: TGTGCCAGCAGCTCACCCCGTCCGGGACTAGCGGGAGGGCCGGACACCGGGGAGCTGTTTTTT. This gives the protein CASSSPRPGLAGGPDTGELFF.

V and J are TRBV7-6 and TRBJ2-2, with D possibly TRBD1 on 6 matching bases. V was shortened by 2 bases and J by 2 bases, with 15 bases between the two germline ends. This CDR3 spans 17 amino acids. Germline values: CDR1 SGHVS, CDR2 FNYEAQ. The CDR3 nucleotides read TGTGCCAGCAGCTTACCGTCTTCAGGGGCTAACACCGGGGAGCTGTTTTTT. It translates to CASSLPSSGANTGELFF.

The chain combines TRBV28 with TRBJ1-4, with D tentatively TRBD1 (5 bases). The CDR3 has 14 amino acids. CDR1 and CDR2 (germline): MDHEN, SYDVKM. V gave up 5 bases and J gave up 8 bases, with 15 bases separating them. For the CDR3, the DNA is TGTGCCAGCAGTGACGGCGGAGGGGAAGAAAAACTGTTTTTT. This gives the protein CASSDGGGEEKLFF. Full variable domain (rest looked up from reference TRBV28 and TRBJ1-4): DVKVTQSSRYLVKRTGEKVFLECVQDMDHENMFWYRQDPGLGLRLIYFSYDVKMKEKGDIPEGYSVSREKKERFSLILESASTNQTSMYLCASSDGGGEEKLFFGSGTQLSVL.

This clone turned up a few times. CDR3 region: CASRLAQVLTF. CDR3 DNA: TGTGCAAGTCGCTTAGCGCAGGTGCTGACTTTC. This rearrangement joins TRBV12-2 to TRBJ2-6; the table's D call, TRBD1, was not checked against the DNA. TRBV12-2 is a recognized pseudogene. The CDR3 runs 11 residues.

In DNA form, the CDR3 reads TGCGCCAGCAGCTACCGACAGGGTGGCTACGAGCAGTACTTC. This codes for CASSYRQGGYEQYF. The V gene is TRBV5-1, the J gene TRBJ2-5; TRBD1 agrees at 7 bases. The tail of the sequence fits TRBJ2-7 better, so the J call may be wrong. Germline assignment: CDR1 SGHRS and CDR2 YFSETQ. CDR3 size: 14 residues.

This chain links TRBV7-7 with TRBJ2-3, with TRBD1 identical over 7 bases. V was clipped by 2 bases and J by 10 bases; unmatched bases: 6. In germline, CDR1 is SSHAT, CDR2 FNYEAQ (reference sequence). This CDR3 comprises 13 residues. The CDR3 loop reads CASSLSGQTAQYF. CDR3 bases: TGTGCCAGCAGCTTATCGGGACAGACGGCGCAGTATTTT.

The gene calls are TRBV5-1 and TRBJ2-7; 7 bases map to TRBD2. The CDR3 is 14 amino acids. Germline CDR1 SGHRS, CDR2 YFSETQ. V trimming: 4 bases; J trimming: 3 bases; junction bases outside the gene matches: 7. This chain's CDR3 is CASSIAGADYEQYF. In DNA, the CDR3 is TGCGCCAGCAGCATTGCGGGAGCCGACTACGAGCAGTACTTC.

The rearrangement joins TRBV2 to TRBJ1-2; D is perhaps TRBD1 (6 bases). In germline, CDR1 is SNHLY, CDR2 FYNNEI. V shed 2 bases and J shed 8 bases, with 12 bases lying between them. The CDR3 totals 13 residues. The CDR3, as DNA: TGTGCCAGCAGTGAACTGGGGGCGCTGGGCTACACCTTC. Translation gives CASSELGALGYTF. The full variable domain, in which reference TRBV2 and TRBJ1-2 provide the parts outside the CDR3, is EPEVTQTPSHQVTQMGQEVILRCVPISNHLYFYWYRQILGQKVEFLVSFYNNEISEKSEIFDDQFSVERPDGSNFTLKIRSTKLEDSAMYFCASSELGALGYTFGSGTRLTVV.

In DNA form, the CDR3 reads TGCAGCGTTGAAGACAGTTCATCCTACGAGCAGTACTTC. Translating gives CSVEDSSSYEQYF. V usage is TRBV29-1 and J usage is TRBJ2-7; D unclear. The CDR3 extends over 13 amino acids. V was clipped by 0 bases and J by 1 base, with 7 bases between them. Germline values: CDR1 SQVTM, CDR2 ANQGSEA.

This chain connects TRBV9 to TRBJ1-2, with D unclear. Germline-derived CDR1 and CDR2 are SGDLS and YYNGEE. V was pared by 4 bases and J by 2 bases, with 9 bases between. CDR3 length equals 13 residues. Written as DNA, the CDR3 is TGTGCCAGCAGCTATACAGTAAACTATGGCTACACCTTC. This sequence encodes CASSYTVNYGYTF.